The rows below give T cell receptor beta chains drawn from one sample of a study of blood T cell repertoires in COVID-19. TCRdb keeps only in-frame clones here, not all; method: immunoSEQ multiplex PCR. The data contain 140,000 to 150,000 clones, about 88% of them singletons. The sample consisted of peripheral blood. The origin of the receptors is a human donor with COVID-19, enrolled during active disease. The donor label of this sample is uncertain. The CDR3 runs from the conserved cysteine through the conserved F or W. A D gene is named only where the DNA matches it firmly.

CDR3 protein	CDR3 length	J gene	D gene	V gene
CACPKMGGSLSTDTQYF	17	TRBJ2-3	TRBD2	TRBV30
CASSQAGHYEQYF	13	TRBJ2-7	.	TRBV3-1/TRBV3-2
CASSLGGGGGAGNEQFF	17	TRBJ2-1	TRBD2	TRBV5-4
CASSDRATNEKLFF	14	TRBJ1-4	.	TRBV9
CASSPRSRTGALDEQFF	17	TRBJ2-1	TRBD1	TRBV11-2
CASSYRRGNTEAFF	14	TRBJ1-1	.	TRBV6-5
CASSRSLGDSYYGYTF	16	TRBJ1-2	TRBD1	TRBV19
CASSEERDSEQFF	13	TRBJ2-1	.	TRBV2
CASSLALAVETQYF	14	TRBJ2-5	.	TRBV5-1
CAWSVLDTSYEQYF	14	TRBJ2-7	.	TRBV30
CASSLRLAGVFAGYEQYF	18	TRBJ2-7	TRBD2	TRBV11-2
CASSLQGPRDEQYF	14	TRBJ2-7	.	TRBV11-3
CASSQDRSAGAGDTQYF	17	TRBJ2-3	.	TRBV3-1/TRBV3-2
CSARPDGYTF	10	TRBJ1-2	.	TRBV20-1
CASSLRGEQYF	11	TRBJ2-7	.	TRBV12-3/TRBV12-4
CASSLGGTSAHEQFF	15	TRBJ2-1	TRBD2	TRBV3-1/TRBV3-2
CASRMGGPRGTGELFF	16	TRBJ2-2	.	TRBV2
CASSPPRRISPGANVLTF	18	TRBJ2-6	.	TRBV3-1/TRBV3-2
CASSSPDRGPNYGYTF	16	TRBJ1-2	TRBD1	TRBV19
CASSPRPQGPLGYTF	15	TRBJ1-2	.	TRBV18
CASSSGAAYGYTF	13	TRBJ1-2	.	TRBV28
CASSPSGAGGNSPLHF	16	TRBJ1-6	.	TRBV4-1
CASSIETGEVSNQPQHF	17	TRBJ1-5	TRBD1	TRBV19
CASSAGTGGTEAFF	14	TRBJ1-1	TRBD1	TRBV5-1
CASSSWDRGPLSSYEQYF	18	TRBJ2-7	TRBD1	TRBV7-6
CASSLAMEGSSYEQYF	16	TRBJ2-7	.	TRBV7-9
CASSWVAGASYGYTF	15	TRBJ1-2	.	TRBV6-5
CASRDRGLTEAFF	13	TRBJ1-1	TRBD1	TRBV19